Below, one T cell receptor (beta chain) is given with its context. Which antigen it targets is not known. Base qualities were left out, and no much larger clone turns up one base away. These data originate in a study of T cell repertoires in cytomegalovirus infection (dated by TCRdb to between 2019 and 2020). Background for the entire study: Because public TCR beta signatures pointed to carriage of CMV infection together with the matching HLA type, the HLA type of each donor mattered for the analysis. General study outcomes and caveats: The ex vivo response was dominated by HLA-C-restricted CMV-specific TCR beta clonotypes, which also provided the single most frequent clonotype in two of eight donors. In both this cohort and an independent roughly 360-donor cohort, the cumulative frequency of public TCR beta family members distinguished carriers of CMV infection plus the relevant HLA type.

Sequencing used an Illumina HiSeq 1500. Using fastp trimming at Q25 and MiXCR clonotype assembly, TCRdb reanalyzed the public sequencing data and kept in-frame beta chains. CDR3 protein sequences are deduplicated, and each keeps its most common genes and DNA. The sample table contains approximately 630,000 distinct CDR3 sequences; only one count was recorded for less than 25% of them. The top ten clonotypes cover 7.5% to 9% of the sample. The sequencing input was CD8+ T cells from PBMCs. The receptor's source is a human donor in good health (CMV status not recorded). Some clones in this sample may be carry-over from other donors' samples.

In nucleotide form, the sequence is TGCAGCGTGAGGGGGACTAGCGGCCCCTACAATGAGCAGTTCTTC. Its translation is CSVRGTSGPYNEQFF. Recombination linked TRBV29-1 to TRBJ2-1, with 11 bases matching TRBD2. Ends trimmed: V by 6 bases, J by 2 bases; bases unmatched to a gene: 6. The cysteine opens and the phenylalanine closes a CDR3 of 15 amino acids. The entry retains the CDR3 DNA only, 45 bases that are in frame from base 1. From a lookup of the germline V gene, CDR1 and CDR2 are SQVTM and ANQGSEA.